The entry below describes one T cell receptor beta chain. The antigen remains undetermined. The sample belongs to a study of cytomegalovirus exposure and HLA in healthy donors. The germline gives CDR1 ENHRY, CDR2 SYGVKD. This CDR3 has 15 residues. The J segment lost 7 bases and the V segment lost 1 base, leaving 7 bases of the junction unmatched. 13 Jbeta primers and 60 Vbeta primers were used for the PCR. Using immunoSEQ multiplex PCR, the repertoire was profiled, and TCRdb retains in-frame clones only, with some absent. Of fewer than 200,000 clones listed, 80% were seen once; the top ten hold around 2%. General study findings and limits: According to a later analysis, most TCR beta chains associated with CMV appeared HLA-restricted. A few CMV-associated chains were confirmed in vitro to be specific for CMV antigens. In all likelihood, a cluster of highly shared sequence variants was a sequencing artifact.

The genes are TRBV10-3 and TRBJ2-7; TRBD1 agrees at 10 bases. This sequence was found in a human donor in good health. Source material: PBMCs. The CDR3: CAISEWTGGVGEQYF. The CDR3 DNA sequence: TGTGCCATCAGTGAGTGGACAGGGGGGGTAGGGGAGCAGTACTTC.